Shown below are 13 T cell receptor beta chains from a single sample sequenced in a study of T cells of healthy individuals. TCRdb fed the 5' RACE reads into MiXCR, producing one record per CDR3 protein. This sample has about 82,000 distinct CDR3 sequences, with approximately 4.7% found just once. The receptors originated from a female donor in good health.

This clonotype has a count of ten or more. For the CDR3, the DNA is TGCAGTGCGCCCCGCCGCAGGGCGAACACTGAAGCTTTCTTT. It specifies CSAPRRRANTEAFF. The rearrangement links TRBV20-1 to TRBJ1-1; weak D call: TRBD1 (5 bases). Germline CDR1 reads DFQATT; CDR2 reads SNEGSKA (reference sequence). The CDR3 length is 14 residues. Trimming shortened V by 6 bases and J by 1 base, and 15 bases separated the two germline ends.

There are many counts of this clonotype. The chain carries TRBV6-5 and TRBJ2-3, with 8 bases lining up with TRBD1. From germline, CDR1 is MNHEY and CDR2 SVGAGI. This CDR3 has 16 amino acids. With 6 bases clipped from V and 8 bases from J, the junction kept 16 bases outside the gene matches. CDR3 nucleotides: TGTGCCAGCAGCCGCGGGACAGGAACAAGCAAGGGTACGCAGTATTTT. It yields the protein CASSRGTGTSKGTQYF.

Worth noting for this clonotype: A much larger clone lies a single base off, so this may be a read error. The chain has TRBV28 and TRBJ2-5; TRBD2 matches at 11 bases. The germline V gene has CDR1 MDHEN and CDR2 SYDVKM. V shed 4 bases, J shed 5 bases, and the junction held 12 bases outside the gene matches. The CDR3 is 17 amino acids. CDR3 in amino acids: CASSSPRVAGGWETQYF. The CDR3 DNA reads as TGTGCCAGCAGTTCCCCGAGGGTAGCGGGAGGGTGGGAGACCCAGTACTTC.

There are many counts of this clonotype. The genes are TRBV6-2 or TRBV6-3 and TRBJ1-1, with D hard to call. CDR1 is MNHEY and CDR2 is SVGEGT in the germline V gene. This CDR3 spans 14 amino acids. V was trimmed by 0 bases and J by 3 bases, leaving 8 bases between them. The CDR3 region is CASSYSGKYTEAFF. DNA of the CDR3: TGTGCCAGCAGTTACTCGGGGAAATACACTGAAGCTTTCTTT.

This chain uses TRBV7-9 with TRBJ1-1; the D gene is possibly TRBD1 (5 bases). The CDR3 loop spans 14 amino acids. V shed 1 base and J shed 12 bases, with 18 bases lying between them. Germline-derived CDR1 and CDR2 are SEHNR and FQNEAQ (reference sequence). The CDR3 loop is CASSLEGFGRMTFF. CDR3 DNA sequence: TGTGCCAGCAGCTTAGAGGGGTTCGGCAGGATGACTTTCTTT. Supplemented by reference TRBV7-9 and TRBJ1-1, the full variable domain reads DTGVSQNPRHKITKRGQNVTFRCDPISEHNRLYWYRQTLGQGPEFLTYFQNEAQLEKSRLLSDRFSAERPKGSFSTLEIQRTEQGDSAMYLCASSLEGFGRMTFFGQGTRLTVV.

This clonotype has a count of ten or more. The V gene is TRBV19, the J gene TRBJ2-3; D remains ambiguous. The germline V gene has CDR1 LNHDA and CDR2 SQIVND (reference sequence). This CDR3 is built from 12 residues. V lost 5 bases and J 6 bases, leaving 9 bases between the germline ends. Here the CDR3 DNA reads TGTGCCAGTAGTTCTAACTTGGATACGCAGTATTTT. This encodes CASSSNLDTQYF.

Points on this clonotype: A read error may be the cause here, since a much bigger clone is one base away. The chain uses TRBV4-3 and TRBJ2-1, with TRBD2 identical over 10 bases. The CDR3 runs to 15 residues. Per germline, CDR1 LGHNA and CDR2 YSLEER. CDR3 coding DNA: TGCGCCAGCAGCCAAGGGACTAGCGGAAACAATGAGAAGTTCTTC. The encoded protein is CASSQGTSGNNEKFF.

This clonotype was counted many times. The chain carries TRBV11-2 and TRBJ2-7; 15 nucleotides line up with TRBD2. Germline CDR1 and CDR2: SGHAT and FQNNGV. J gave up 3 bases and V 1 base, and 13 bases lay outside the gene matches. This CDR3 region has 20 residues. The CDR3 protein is CASSLALSGTSGRPYYEQYF. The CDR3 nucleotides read TGTGCCAGCAGCTTAGCCTTATCCGGGACTAGCGGGAGGCCCTACTACGAGCAGTACTTC.

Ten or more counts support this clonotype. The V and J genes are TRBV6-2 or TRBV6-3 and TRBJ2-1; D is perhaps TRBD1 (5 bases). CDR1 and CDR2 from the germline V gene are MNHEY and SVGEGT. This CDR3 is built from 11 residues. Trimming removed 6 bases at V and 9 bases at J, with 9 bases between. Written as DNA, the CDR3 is TGTGCCAGCAGACAAGGGGTTGAGCAGTTCTTC. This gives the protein CASRQGVEQFF.

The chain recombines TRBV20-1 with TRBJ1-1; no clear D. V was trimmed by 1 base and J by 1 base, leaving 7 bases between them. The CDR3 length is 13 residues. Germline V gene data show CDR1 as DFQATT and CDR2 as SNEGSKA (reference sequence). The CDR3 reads CSARGVTNTEAFF. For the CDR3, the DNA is TGCAGTGCTAGAGGAGTGACGAACACTGAAGCTTTCTTT.

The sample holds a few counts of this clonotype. This chain's CDR3 is CASSFQGSRFYEQYF. CDR3 bases: TGTGCCAGCTCCTTCCAGGGGTCCAGATTCTACGAGCAGTACTTC. The J gene is TRBJ2-7, the V gene TRBV6-2 or TRBV6-3; maybe TRBD1 (6 bases). Trimming shortened V by 8 bases and J by 3 bases, and 20 bases separated the two germline ends. Per the germline V gene, CDR1 is MNHEY and CDR2 is SVGEGT. The CDR3 sequence is 15 residues long.

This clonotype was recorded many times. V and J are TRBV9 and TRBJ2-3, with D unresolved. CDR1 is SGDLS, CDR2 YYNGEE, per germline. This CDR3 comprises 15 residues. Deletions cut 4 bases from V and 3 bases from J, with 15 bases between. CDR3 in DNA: TGTGCCAGCAGCCCCCCCGGCTTAGGAACAGATACGCAGTATTTT. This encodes CASSPPGLGTDTQYF.

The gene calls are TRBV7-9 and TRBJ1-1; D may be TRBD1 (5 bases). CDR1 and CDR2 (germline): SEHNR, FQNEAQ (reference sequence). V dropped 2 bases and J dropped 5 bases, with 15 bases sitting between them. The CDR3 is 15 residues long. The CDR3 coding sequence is TGTGCCAGCAGCTTATGGGGGGGTGATTGGACTGAAGCTTTCTTT. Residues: CASSLWGGDWTEAFF.